This T cell receptor (beta chain) came from a study of blood T cells in healthy people across ages. Overall study: Template switching recovered approximately one barcoded beta molecule for every two T cells. Study-wide results and limits: Possibly confounding the expanded clonotype changes was the fact that donor CMV status was unknown.

The use of a sample-barcoded 5' primer and a J-beta primer mix characterized a second PCR of about 7 to 12 cycles. One entry per CDR3 protein results from TCRdb running MiXCR on the 5' RACE reads. The data show 1.5 million to 1.9 million distinct CDR3 sequences, under 55% seen once. This clonotype has more than one count but fewer than ten. Its antigen is currently unknown. Whenever a sample was processed, at least 6.5 million PBMCs were isolated. Sequenced input: blood. The clonotype comes from a young woman in good health.

The CDR3 reads CSAQHTPYEQYF. The DNA of the CDR3 is TGCAGTGCCCAACACACACCATACGAGCAGTACTTC. V is TRBV20-1 and J is TRBJ2-7, with no clear D. V was trimmed by 6 bases and J by 4 bases, leaving 13 bases between them. CDR3 length equals 12 residues. Germline V gene sequence: CDR1 DFQATT, CDR2 SNEGSKA (reference sequence).